Below, one T cell receptor beta chain is given with its context. The antigen is undetermined. Only in-frame clones appear in the TCRdb table, and some are missing; sequencing was by immunoSEQ multiplex PCR. There are more than 75,000 clones in the sample; approximately 93% occur only once, and approximately 0.5% lies in the top ten. The sample belongs to a study of Tregs in tolerant kidney transplant recipients. Broader study findings: Nucleotide sequences could not be compared across some patients' samples due to primer changes. Donor-specific Treg expansion exceeded global Treg expansion in tolerant patients, suggesting antigen drive.

The TCR was taken from a human donor who received a combined kidney and bone marrow transplant. This specimen consisted of CD4+ T cells from blood, obtained before the transplant.

CDR3 bases: TGTGCCAGCAGCGTAGCTACGGTTGATTGGCAGGGCGAAGCTTTCTTT. Amino acid sequence: CASSVATVDWQGEAFF. V and J are TRBV9 and TRBJ1-1, with TRBD1 as a possible D gene (5 bases). V dropped 0 bases and J dropped 8 bases, with 20 bases sitting between them. CDR3 length: 16 amino acids. Germline assignment: CDR1 SGDLS and CDR2 YYNGEE.